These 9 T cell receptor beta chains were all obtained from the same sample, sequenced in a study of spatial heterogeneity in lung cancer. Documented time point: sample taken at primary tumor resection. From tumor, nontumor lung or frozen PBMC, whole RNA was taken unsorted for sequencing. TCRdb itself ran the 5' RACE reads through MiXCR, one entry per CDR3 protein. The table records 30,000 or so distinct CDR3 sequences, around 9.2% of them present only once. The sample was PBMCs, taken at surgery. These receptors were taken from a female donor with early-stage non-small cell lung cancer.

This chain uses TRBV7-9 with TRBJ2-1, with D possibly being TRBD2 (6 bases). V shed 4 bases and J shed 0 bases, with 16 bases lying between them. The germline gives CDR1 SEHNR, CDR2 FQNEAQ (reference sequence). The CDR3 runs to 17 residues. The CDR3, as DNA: TGTGCCAGCAGCTGGGGGGACCTCCTGAGCTCCTACAATGAGCAGTTCTTC. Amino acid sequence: CASSWGDLLSSYNEQFF.

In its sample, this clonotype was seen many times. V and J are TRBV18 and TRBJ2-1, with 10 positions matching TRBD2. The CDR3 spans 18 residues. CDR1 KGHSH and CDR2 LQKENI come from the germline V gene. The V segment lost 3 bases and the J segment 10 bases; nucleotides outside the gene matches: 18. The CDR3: CASSPLTGRLAGSQEQFF. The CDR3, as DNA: TGTGCCAGCTCACCCCTCACAGGTCGACTAGCGGGCTCCCAAGAGCAGTTCTTC. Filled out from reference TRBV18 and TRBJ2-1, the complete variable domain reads NAGVMQNPRHLVRRRGQEARLRCSPMKGHSHVYWYRQLPEEGLKFMVYLQKENIIDESGMPKERFSAEFPKEGPSILRIQQVVRGDSAAYFCASSPLTGRLAGSQEQFFGPGTRLTVL.

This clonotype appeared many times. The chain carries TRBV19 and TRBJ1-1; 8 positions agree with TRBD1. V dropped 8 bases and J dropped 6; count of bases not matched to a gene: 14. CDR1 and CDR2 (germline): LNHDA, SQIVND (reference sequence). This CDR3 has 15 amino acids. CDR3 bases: TGTGCCAGTCTCACAGGGGGAAGTGAGAAGGCTGAAGCTTTCTTT. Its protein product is CASLTGGSEKAEAFF. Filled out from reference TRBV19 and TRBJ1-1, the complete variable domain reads DGGITQSPKYLFRKEGQNVTLSCEQNLNHDAMYWYRQDPGQGLRLIYYSQIVNDFQKGDIAEGYSVSREKKESFPLTVTSAQKNPTAFYLCASLTGGSEKAEAFFGQGTRLTVV.

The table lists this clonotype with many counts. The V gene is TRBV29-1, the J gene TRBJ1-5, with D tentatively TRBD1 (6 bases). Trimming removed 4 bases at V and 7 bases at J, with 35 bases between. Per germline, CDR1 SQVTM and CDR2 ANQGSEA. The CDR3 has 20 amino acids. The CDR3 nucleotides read TGCAGCGTTGTGAGAACCGACTGGGGAAGGGCAGGGCCTAGGGGGCAGCCCCAGCATTTT. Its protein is CSVVRTDWGRAGPRGQPQHF.

CDR3 sequence: CASSLDLISYEQYF. CDR3 nucleotides: TGCGCCAGCAGCTTGGATCTGATCTCCTACGAGCAGTACTTC. The V gene is TRBV5-1, the J gene TRBJ2-7; D gene uncertain. This CDR3 spans 14 amino acids. The germline CDR1 and CDR2 sequences are SGHRS and YFSETQ. Trimming pared 0 bases from V and 0 bases from J, leaving 7 bases between.

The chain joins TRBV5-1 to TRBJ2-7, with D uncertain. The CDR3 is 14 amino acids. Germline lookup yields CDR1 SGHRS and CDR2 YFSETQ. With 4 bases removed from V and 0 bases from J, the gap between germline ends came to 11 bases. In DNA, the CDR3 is TGCGCCAGCAGCATAATGACAAGCTCCTACGAGCAGTACTTC. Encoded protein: CASSIMTSSYEQYF.

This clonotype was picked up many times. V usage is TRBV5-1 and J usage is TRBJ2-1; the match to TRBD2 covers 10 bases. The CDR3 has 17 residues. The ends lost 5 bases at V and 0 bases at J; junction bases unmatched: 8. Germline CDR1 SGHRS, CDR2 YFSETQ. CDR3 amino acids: CASRAPGLASSYNEQFF. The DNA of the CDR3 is TGCGCCAGCAGAGCTCCGGGACTAGCGAGCTCCTACAATGAGCAGTTCTTC.

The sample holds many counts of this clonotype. CDR3 coding DNA: TGTGCCAGCAGCCGGACGGCACGTTACAATGAGCAGTTCTTC. This gives the protein CASSRTARYNEQFF. J is TRBJ2-1 and V is TRBV27; no clear D gene. CDR3 length equals 14 residues. V dropped 6 bases and J dropped 4 bases, with 13 bases sitting between them. Germline CDR1 and CDR2: MNHEY and SMNVEV (reference sequence).

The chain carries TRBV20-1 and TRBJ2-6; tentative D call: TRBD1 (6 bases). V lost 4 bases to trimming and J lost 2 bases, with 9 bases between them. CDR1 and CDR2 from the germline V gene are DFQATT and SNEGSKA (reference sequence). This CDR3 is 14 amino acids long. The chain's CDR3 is CSATGAAGANVLTF. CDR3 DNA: TGCAGTGCTACAGGGGCGGCTGGGGCCAACGTCCTGACTTTC.